The entry that follows covers one T cell receptor beta chain sequence. What this receptor recognizes is not known. Base qualities were left out, and no much larger clone turns up one base away. This specimen belongs to a study of cytomegalovirus exposure and HLA in healthy donors (dated by TCRdb to 2016 to 2017). For the study in its entirety: According to a later analysis, the roughly 130 validation repertoires were produced on the same platform as the roughly 720 repertoires of the first cohort. The study aimed to test whether cataloging public T cell receptors could reveal signatures of past pathogen exposure. Along with the approximately 600-subject first cohort, a separate validation cohort of over a hundred different subjects was used. To predict cytomegalovirus infection status, the study brought together high-throughput TCR immunosequencing, statistical association of individual TCRs with disease status, and machine learning. What the study reported, not specific to this receptor: A total of roughly 160 TCR beta chains were listed by the study as associated with cytomegalovirus. A later analysis lacked HLA typing for the validation cohort, so it scored co-occurrence in that cohort across all 110 or so repertoires. Most TCR sequences were observed very rarely across donors, whereas some public TCRs were present in many individuals. According to the authors, the approach could potentially be generalized to other disease states and immunological phenotypes. A later analysis found that TCRs clustered in the first cohort also tended to co-occur in the 120 or so validation repertoires, with 94% of cluster scores above 0. In both the original and validation cohorts, the classifier was reported to diagnose cytomegalovirus status with high specificity and sensitivity. In vitro tests confirmed that a few of the cytomegalovirus-associated TCR beta chains recognize cytomegalovirus antigens.

The library came from the immunoSEQ multiplex PCR assay. As for the original processing: A statistical classification framework was developed to diagnose cytomegalovirus status using the catalog of TCR beta chain sequences. Drawn from immuneACCESS, this table holds only the in-frame rearrangements with V and J called that TCRdb kept. Clones are partly lost; checked studies trace under half to an unresolved V gene and leave the rest unexplained. The V and J calls and clone size come from that table; D and trimming were worked out from the DNA. Counted in this sample were roughly 86,000 clones; 90% to 96% of them appeared once. Around 1.6% of the sample is held by the ten biggest clonotypes. The CDR3 runs 12 residues from the cysteine to the phenylalanine. The sequence is cut down to CDR3 DNA, 36 bases in frame from base 1. Between the V and J ends, shortened by 6 bases and 8 bases respectively, the junction contains 13 bases. CDR1 and CDR2 are drawn from the germline V gene: MNHEY, SVGAGI.

The donors were included in the validation cohort of 120 subjects, a group kept apart from the roughly 670-subject first cohort. This clonotype was obtained from a man younger than 35 in good health and CMV-seropositive. The chain joins TRBV6-5 to TRBJ1-2; the best D guess is TRBD1, with 6 bases matching. Sequencing was performed on PBMCs. The CDR3 here reads CASREQGGGYTF. The sequence in DNA is TGTGCCAGCAGGGAACAGGGCGGAGGCTACACCTTC.